This T cell receptor beta chain originates from a study of response to subunit inactivated influenza vaccine. TCRdb recomputed calls from the RT-PCR reads with MiXCR, one row per CDR3 protein. The top ten hold 11% of the sample, which has around 850,000 distinct CDR3 sequences, approximately 18% seen once. The sequence was obtained from a man over 45 who received an inactivated influenza vaccine. The sample in question was PBMCs from blood, obtained around 5 days after vaccination.

DNA of the CDR3: TGTGCCAGCAGTCGGGACGGGAATCAGCCCCAGCATTTT. This encodes CASSRDGNQPQHF. The chain uses TRBV6-2 or TRBV6-3 and TRBJ1-5; TRBD1 might be the D (5 bases). The germline gives CDR1 MNHEY, CDR2 SVGEGT. Trimming stripped 5 bases from V and 4 bases from J, with 9 bases between. CDR3 length: 13 residues.